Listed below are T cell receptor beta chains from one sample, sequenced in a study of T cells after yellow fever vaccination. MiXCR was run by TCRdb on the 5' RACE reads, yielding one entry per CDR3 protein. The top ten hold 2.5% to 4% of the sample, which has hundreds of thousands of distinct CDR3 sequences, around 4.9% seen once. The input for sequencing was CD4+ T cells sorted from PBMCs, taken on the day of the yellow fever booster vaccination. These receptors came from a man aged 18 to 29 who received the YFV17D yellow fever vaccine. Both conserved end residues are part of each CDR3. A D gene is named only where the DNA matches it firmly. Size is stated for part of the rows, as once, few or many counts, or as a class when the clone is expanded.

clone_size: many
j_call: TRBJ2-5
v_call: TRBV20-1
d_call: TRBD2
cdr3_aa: CSARASGGVQETQYF
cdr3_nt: TGCAGTGCTAGAGCTAGCGGGGGTGTCCAAGAGACCCAGTACTTC

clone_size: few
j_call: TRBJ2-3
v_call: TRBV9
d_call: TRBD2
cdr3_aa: CASSGGLAIGTDTQYF
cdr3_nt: TGTGCCAGCAGTGGGGGACTAGCAATCGGCACAGATACGCAGTATTTT

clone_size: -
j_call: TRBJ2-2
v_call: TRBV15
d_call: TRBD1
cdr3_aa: CATSRGGQGTGELFF
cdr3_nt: TGTGCCACCAGCAGAGGCGGACAGGGGACCGGGGAGCTGTTTTTT

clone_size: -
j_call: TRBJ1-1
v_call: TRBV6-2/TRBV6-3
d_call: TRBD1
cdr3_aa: CASSYNRGDRGQNTEAFF
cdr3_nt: TGTGCCAGCAGTTATAATCGAGGGGACAGGGGGCAGAACACTGAAGCTTTCTTT

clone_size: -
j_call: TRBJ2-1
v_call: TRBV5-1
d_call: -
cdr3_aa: CASSLASGSVNEQFF
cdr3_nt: TGCGCCAGCAGCTTGGCGTCAGGGTCCGTCAATGAGCAGTTCTTC

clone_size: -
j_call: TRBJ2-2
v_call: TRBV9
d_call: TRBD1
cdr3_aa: CASSLDRVSTGELFF
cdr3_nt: TGTGCCAGCAGCCTAGACAGGGTTAGCACCGGGGAGCTGTTTTTT

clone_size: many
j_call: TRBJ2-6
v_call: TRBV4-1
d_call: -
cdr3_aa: CASSTGTGANVLTF
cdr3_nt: TGCGCCAGCAGCACAGGGACTGGGGCCAACGTCCTGACTTTC

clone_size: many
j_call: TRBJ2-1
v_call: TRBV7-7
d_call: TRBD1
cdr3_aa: CASSEYTGDNEQFF
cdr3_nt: TGTGCCAGCAGCGAGTACACAGGGGACAATGAGCAGTTCTTC

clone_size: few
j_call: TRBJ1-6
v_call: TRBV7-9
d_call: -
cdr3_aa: CASRRGSYNSPLHF
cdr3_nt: TGTGCCAGCCGAAGGGGCTCCTATAATTCACCCCTCCACTTT

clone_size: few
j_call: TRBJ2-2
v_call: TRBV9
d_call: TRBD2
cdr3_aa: CASSVGGRTGHGELFF
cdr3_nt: TGTGCCAGCAGCGTAGGCGGGAGAACAGGTCACGGGGAGCTGTTTTTT

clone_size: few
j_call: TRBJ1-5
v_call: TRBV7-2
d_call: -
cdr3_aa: CASSLVFGGAYNQPQHF
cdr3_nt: TGTGCCAGCAGCTTAGTTTTTGGGGGAGCCTACAATCAGCCCCAGCATTTT

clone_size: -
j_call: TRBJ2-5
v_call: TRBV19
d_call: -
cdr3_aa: CASSGERGRGTQYF
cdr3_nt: TGTGCCAGTAGTGGAGAACGGGGGCGGGGGACCCAGTACTTC

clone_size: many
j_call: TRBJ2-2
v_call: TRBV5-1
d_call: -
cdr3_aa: CASSLGHTNTGELFF
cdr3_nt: TGCGCCAGCAGCTTGGGACACACGAACACCGGGGAGCTGTTTTTT

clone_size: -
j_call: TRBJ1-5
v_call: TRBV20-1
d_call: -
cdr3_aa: CSANSGHQRQPQHF
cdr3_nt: TGCAGTGCTAACTCGGGACACCAACGACAGCCCCAGCATTTT

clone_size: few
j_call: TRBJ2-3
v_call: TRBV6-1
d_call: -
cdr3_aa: CASSEAFREGDTQYF
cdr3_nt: TGTGCCAGCAGTGAGGCGTTTAGAGAGGGAGATACGCAGTATTTT

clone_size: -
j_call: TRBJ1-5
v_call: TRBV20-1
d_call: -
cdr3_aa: CSARYQGPIYQPQHF
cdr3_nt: TGCAGTGCTAGGTACCAGGGCCCAATATATCAGCCCCAGCATTTT

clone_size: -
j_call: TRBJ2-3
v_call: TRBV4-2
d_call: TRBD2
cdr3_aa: CASSHEFSGGVTDTQYF
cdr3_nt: TGTGCCAGCAGCCATGAATTTAGCGGGGGGGTCACAGATACGCAGTATTTT

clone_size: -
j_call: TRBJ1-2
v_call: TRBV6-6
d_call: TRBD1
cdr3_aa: CASTPTGAPYGYTF
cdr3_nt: TGTGCCAGCACCCCGACAGGGGCACCTTATGGCTACACCTTC

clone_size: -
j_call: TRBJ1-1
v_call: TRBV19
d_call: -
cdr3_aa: CASIQPNTEAFF
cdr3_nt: TGTGCCAGTATTCAGCCGAACACTGAAGCTTTCTTT

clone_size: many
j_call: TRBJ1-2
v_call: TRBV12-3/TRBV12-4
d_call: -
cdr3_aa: CASSSRTATYGYTF
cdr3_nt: TGTGCCAGCAGTTCGCGGACAGCCACCTATGGCTACACCTTC

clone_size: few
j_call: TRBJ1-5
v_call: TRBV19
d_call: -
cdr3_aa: CASSPPGSPINQPQHF
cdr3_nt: TGTGCCAGTAGCCCGCCTGGCAGCCCAATCAATCAGCCCCAGCATTTT

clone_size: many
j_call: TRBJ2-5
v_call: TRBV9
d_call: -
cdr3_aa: CASSSNYRAGLSQYF
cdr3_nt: TGTGCCAGCAGCTCAAACTACAGGGCCGGTCTGAGCCAGTACTTC

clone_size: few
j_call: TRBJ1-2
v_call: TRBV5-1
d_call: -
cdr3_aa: CASSLGLAAYGYTF
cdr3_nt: TGCGCCAGCAGCTTGGGACTAGCCGCCTATGGCTACACCTTC

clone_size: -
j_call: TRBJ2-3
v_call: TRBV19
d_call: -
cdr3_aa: CASGIDRYTDTQYF
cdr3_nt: TGTGCCAGTGGTATCGACAGATATACAGATACGCAGTATTTT

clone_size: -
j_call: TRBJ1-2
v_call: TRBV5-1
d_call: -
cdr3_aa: CASSGGDRYGYTF
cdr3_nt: TGCGCCAGCAGCGGGGGCGATCGCTATGGCTACACCTTC

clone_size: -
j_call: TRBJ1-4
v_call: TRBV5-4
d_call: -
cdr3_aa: CASSYLNNPEKLFF
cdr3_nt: TGTGCCAGCAGCTACCTAAACAATCCTGAAAAACTGTTTTTT

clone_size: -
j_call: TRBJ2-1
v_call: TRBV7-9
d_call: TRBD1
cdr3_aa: CASSRGQSQFF
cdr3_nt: TGTGCCAGCAGTCGGGGACAGAGTCAGTTCTTC

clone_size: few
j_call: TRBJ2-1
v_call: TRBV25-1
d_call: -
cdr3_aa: CASSDSTGVPYNEQFF
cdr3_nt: TGTGCCAGCAGTGACTCGACAGGAGTACCTTACAATGAGCAGTTCTTC

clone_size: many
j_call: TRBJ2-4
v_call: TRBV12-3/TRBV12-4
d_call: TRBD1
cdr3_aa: CASTDRGAKNIQYF
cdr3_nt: TGTGCCAGCACCGACAGGGGCGCCAAAAACATTCAGTACTTC

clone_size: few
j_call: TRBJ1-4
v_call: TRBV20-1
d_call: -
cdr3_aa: CSASDRPGANEKLFF
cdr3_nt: TGCAGTGCTAGTGATAGACCGGGAGCTAATGAAAAACTGTTTTTT

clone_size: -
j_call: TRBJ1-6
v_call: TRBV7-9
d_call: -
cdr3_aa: CASSLRQNNSPLHF
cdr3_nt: TGTGCCAGCAGCCTGAGACAGAATAATTCACCCCTCCACTTT

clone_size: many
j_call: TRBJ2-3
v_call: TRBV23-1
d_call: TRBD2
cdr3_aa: CASRKTSMGADTQYF
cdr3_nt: TGCGCCAGCAGAAAGACTAGCATGGGCGCAGATACGCAGTATTTT

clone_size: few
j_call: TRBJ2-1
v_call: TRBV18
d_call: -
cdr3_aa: CASSPPAGSSYNEQFF
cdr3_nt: TGTGCCAGCTCACCACCGGCAGGGTCCTCCTACAATGAGCAGTTCTTC

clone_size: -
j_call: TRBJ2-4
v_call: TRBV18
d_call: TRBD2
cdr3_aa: CASSPDYRAAAGLDKNIQYF
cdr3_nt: TGTGCCAGCTCACCGGATTACCGGGCCGCAGCGGGGTTGGACAAAAACATTCAGTACTTC

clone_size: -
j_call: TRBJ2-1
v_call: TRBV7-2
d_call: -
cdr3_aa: CASSWRRRGQGESSYNEQFF
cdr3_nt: TGTGCCAGCAGTTGGCGTAGGCGGGGGCAGGGGGAGAGCTCCTACAATGAGCAGTTCTTC

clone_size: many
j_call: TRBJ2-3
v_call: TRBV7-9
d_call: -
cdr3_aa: CASRAKRQGNADTQYF
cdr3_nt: TGTGCCAGCAGGGCGAAAAGGCAGGGGAATGCAGATACGCAGTATTTT

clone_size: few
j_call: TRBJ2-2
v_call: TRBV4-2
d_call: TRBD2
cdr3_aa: CASSLAENTGELFF
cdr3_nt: TGTGCCAGCAGTCTAGCGGAGAACACCGGGGAGCTGTTTTTT

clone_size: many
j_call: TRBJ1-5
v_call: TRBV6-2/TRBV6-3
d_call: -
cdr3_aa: CASSRQDQPQHF
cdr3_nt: TGTGCCAGCAGTAGACAGGATCAGCCCCAGCATTTT

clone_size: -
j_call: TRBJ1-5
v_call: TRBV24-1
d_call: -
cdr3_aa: CATSDDWGPQHF
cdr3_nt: TGTGCCACCAGTGACGACTGGGGGCCCCAGCATTTT

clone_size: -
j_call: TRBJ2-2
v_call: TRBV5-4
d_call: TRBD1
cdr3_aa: CASSFPGQGGGELFF
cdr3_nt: TGTGCCAGCAGTTTTCCGGGACAGGGAGGCGGGGAGCTGTTTTTT